The rows below give T cell receptor beta chains drawn from one sample of a study of vaccination and CD4 T cells after COVID-19. No antigen has been assigned to these receptors. TCRdb fed the PCR reads into MiXCR, producing one record per CDR3 protein. The sample yields about 5,700 distinct CDR3 sequences, about 32% seen once. The source was CD4+ T cells from blood, cultured in vitro, collected after SARS-CoV-2 vaccination. These receptors were collected from a human donor who had recovered from COVID-19. Both conserved end residues are part of each CDR3. The D gene is left open where the match is weak.

>TRBV7-2|NA
CASSPRSVGPGYEQYF
>TRBV19|NA
CASSMARQGGYTF
>TRBV28|TRBD1
CASRLWTGKEETQYF
>TRBV28|TRBD1
CASDRAGGMDTQYF
>TRBV4-3|TRBD2
CASSQVCSGRGWEFF
>TRBV28|TRBD2
CASSLSSWLAGHYEQYF
>TRBV6-5|TRBD2
CASSYFSGGPTYEQYF
>TRBV28|NA
CASSFVGRQLAGVF
>TRBV20-1|NA
CSARSGDFPGTEAFF
>TRBV5-4|TRBD2
CASSQRLAGPTDTQYF
>TRBV20-1|TRBD1
CSAWGQGASYEQYF
>TRBV6-1|TRBD1
CASSGYRGNEQFF
>TRBV11-2|TRBD2
CASSWERGVYEQYF
>TRBV12-2|NA
CASRLAFGQDRNPQETQYF
>TRBV7-4|NA
CASRPEGGGLETQYF
>TRBV7-9|NA
CASSLGTARNQETQYF
>TRBV24-1|NA
CATSDLHVDQPQHF
>TRBV7-9|NA
CASNREGLPATHYEQYF
>TRBV28|NA
CASSSRSRGGGYTF
>TRBV6-5|TRBD2
CASSYRAGISTDTQYF
>TRBV20-1|NA
CSARGGEGRATEAFF
>TRBV20-1|NA
CSARDRSFSGNTIYF
>TRBV28|TRBD1
CASSQGQYEQYF
>TRBV27|NA
CASSPDTYQETQYF
>TRBV7-2|NA
CASSSRGEQPQHF
>TRBV20-1|TRBD2
CSARDSAGGPETQYF
>TRBV19|NA
CAGRGTAYEQYF
>TRBV10-3|NA
CAISGGGPYEQYF
>TRBV28|TRBD1
CASSPMGKVGTGDYEQYF
>TRBV27|NA
CASSFVWGYEQYF
>TRBV6-1|TRBD1
CASSRGQGWGNTEAFF
>TRBV7-2|TRBD2
CASSSTSGVETQYF
>TRBV5-1|TRBD1
CASSSGTGSEQYF
>TRBV20-1|TRBD1
CSARDPSQGAEAFF
>TRBV7-2|TRBD2
CASSSITSGSKQYF
>TRBV7-8|TRBD1
CASSSRQGNQPQHF
>TRBV24-1|NA
CATSDPGTDGAEQYF
>TRBV21-1|NA
CASSNMDRSPRYF
>TRBV27|TRBD2
CASTRLAGGRSSYNEQFF
>TRBV20-1|TRBD2
CSANPDPGLAVYNEQFF
>TRBV7-6|TRBD2
CASSMGLNTGELFF
>TRBV6-1|NA
CASSASNNSPLHF
>TRBV11-1|NA
CASSAYKEDLETQYF
>TRBV12-3/TRBV12-4|TRBD1
CASVRQGVGYEQYF
>TRBV11-2|NA
CASSLDSLTGQPQHF